The clone carrying this T cell receptor beta chain is judged medium-sized. This CDR3 has 13 residues. The trim removed 5 bases at V and 7 bases at J, leaving 6 bases unmatched. Assay used: immunoSEQ multiplex PCR; TCRdb lists only in-frame clones, some missing. The repertoire holds approximately 140,000 clones, with about 90% as singletons. This entry comes from a study of T cell responses to AZD1222 COVID-19 vaccine. The genes are TRBV12-3 or TRBV12-4 and TRBJ1-1; TRBD1 matches 8 bases. This clonotype was sampled from an adult in good health. This specimen consisted of peripheral blood, obtained on day 0 of AZD1222 vaccination. This CDR3 reads CASSPQGAGEAFF. As DNA, the CDR3 is TGTGCCAGCAGTCCTCAGGGGGCAGGTGAAGCTTTCTTT.